This passage covers 22 T cell receptor beta chains from one sample sequenced in a study of T cell repertoires in cytomegalovirus infection. MiXCR, run by TCRdb on the reads, gives a single entry per CDR3 protein. This sample yields 600,000 to 800,000 distinct CDR3 sequences, of which about 24% are seen a single time; roughly 8% belongs to the top ten. The sample was CD8+ T cells from PBMCs. The receptors were gathered from a human donor in good health (CMV status not recorded). Some clones in this sample may be carry-over from other donors' samples.

This clonotype was observed a few times. The genes are TRBV29-1 and TRBJ1-2, with TRBD1 matching 7 bases. In germline, CDR1 is SQVTM, CDR2 ANQGSEA. V trimming: 7 bases; J trimming: 6 bases; junction bases outside the gene matches: 5. The CDR3 loop spans 11 amino acids. In DNA, the CDR3 is TGCAGCGGAACAGGGGTCAATGGCTACACCTTC. Its translation: CSGTGVNGYTF.

CDR3 sequence (DNA): TGTGCCAGCAGCTTAGGCGGGGTTGGGGCCCCCTACGAGCAGTACTTC. Translation gives CASSLGGVGAPYEQYF. This chain connects TRBV7-6 to TRBJ2-7; perhaps TRBD2 as D (6 bases). Trimming took 1 base from V and 2 from J, leaving 15 bases between them. The germline V gene has CDR1 SGHVS and CDR2 FNYEAQ. The CDR3 length is 16 residues.

This clonotype was recorded many times. The chain employs TRBV7-6 and TRBJ2-7; tentative D call: TRBD1 (8 bases). The CDR3 contains 15 residues. The V and J ends lost 5 bases and 2 bases respectively, with 16 bases between them. CDR1 and CDR2 (germline): SGHVS, FNYEAQ. The DNA for the CDR3 is TGTGCCAGCAGCCTTGGACAGGGAGGGACCTACGAGCAGTACGTC. Translation gives CASSLGQGGTYEQYV.

This sequence joins TRBV7-9 and TRBJ2-2; D is uncertain. V was pared by 5 bases and J by 7 bases, with 8 bases between. Germline V gene sequence: CDR1 SEHNR, CDR2 FQNEAQ (reference sequence). The CDR3 length is 12 residues. The CDR3 DNA sequence: TGTGCCAGCAGCACGCTCGACGGGGAGCTGTTTTTT. It is translated as CASSTLDGELFF.

This clonotype turned up a few times. As DNA, the CDR3 is TGTGCCAGCAGCTTGGGGACTACCCCCTACAATGAGCAGTTCTTC. Protein sequence: CASSLGTTPYNEQFF. The J gene is TRBJ2-1, the V gene TRBV7-9; TRBD2 matches at 7 bases. Germline trimming cut 3 bases from V and 2 bases from J; bases unmatched to any gene: 4. CDR1 SEHNR and CDR2 FQNEAQ come from the germline V gene (reference sequence). The CDR3 runs to 15 residues.

This chain uses TRBV28 with TRBJ2-1; D call uncertain. This CDR3 has 14 residues. V was shortened by 1 base and J by 4 bases, with 8 bases between the two germline ends. Per the germline V gene, CDR1 is MDHEN and CDR2 is SYDVKM. The CDR3 nucleotides read TGTGCCAGCAGTTTATTTACAGCTTACAATGAGCAGTTCTTC. Amino acids: CASSLFTAYNEQFF.

This clonotype was found many times. Here the CDR3 DNA reads TGTGCCAGCGCAAACGGGGACCCGACGCAGTACTTC. Its translation: CASANGDPTQYF. The chain couples TRBV7-2 to TRBJ2-5, with D tentatively TRBD1 or TRBD2 (5 bases each). The V end was cut by 8 bases, the J end by 11 bases, with 18 bases between. CDR1 and CDR2 from the germline V gene are SGHTA and FQGNSA. The CDR3 loop spans 12 amino acids. The variable domain in full, with the rest retrieved from reference TRBV7-2 and TRBJ2-5, is GAGVSQSPSNKVTEKGKDVELRCDPISGHTALYWYRQSLGQGLEFLIYFQGNSAPDKSGLPSDRFSAERTGGSVSTLTIQRTQQEDSAVYLCASANGDPTQYFGPGTRLLVL.

This clonotype occurred many times. This chain uses TRBV12-3 or TRBV12-4 with TRBJ2-5; D is possibly TRBD1 (5 bases). CDR3 length equals 18 residues. V lost 3 bases and J lost 1, with 21 bases in between. In nucleotides, the CDR3 is TGTGCCAGCAGTTTTGAGACAGAACTTACGACCATCCAAGAGACCCAGTACTTC. This translates into CASSFETELTTIQETQYF.

The J gene is TRBJ1-6, the V gene TRBV20-1; the D is unclear. Looked up from germline, CDR1 is DFQATT and CDR2 is SNEGSKA (reference sequence). The CDR3 totals 17 residues. The V and J ends lost 0 bases and 0 bases respectively, with 12 bases between them. The CDR3: CSARDRADRSYNSPLHF. CDR3 sequence (DNA): TGCAGTGCTAGAGATCGAGCAGATCGCTCCTATAATTCACCCCTCCACTTT.

V gene TRBV20-1 combines with J gene TRBJ2-2; D perhaps matches TRBD2 (6 bases). This CDR3 has 14 amino acids. The germline V gene encodes CDR1 DFQATT and CDR2 SNEGSKA (reference sequence). Trimming cost V 5 bases and J 4 bases, with 14 bases left between them. CDR3 residues: CSALTGVRTGELFF. CDR3 nucleotide sequence: TGCAGTGCTTTGACGGGGGTTCGCACCGGGGAGCTGTTTTTT.

This clonotype was recorded a few times. The chain uses TRBV28 and TRBJ1-2, with D tentatively TRBD1 (6 bases). Germline V CDR1 and CDR2: MDHEN, SYDVKM. V was trimmed by 7 bases and J by 4 bases, leaving 13 bases between them. The length of the CDR3 is 13 residues. For the CDR3, the DNA is TGTGCCAGCACCCCAGGGGTTTCCTATGGCTACACCTTC. Protein product: CASTPGVSYGYTF.

Ten or more counts support this clonotype. V gene TRBV7-2 combines with J gene TRBJ1-5, with D possibly TRBD1 on 5 matching bases. Germline V gene sequence: CDR1 SGHTA, CDR2 FQGNSA. CDR3 length equals 15 residues. Trimming shortened V by 6 bases and J by 2 bases, and 14 bases separated the two germline ends. The CDR3 DNA is TGTGCCAGCAGTACGGGGACGGCAGGCAATCAGCCCCAGCATTTT. Residues: CASSTGTAGNQPQHF.

This clonotype has a count of ten or more. V is TRBV7-8 and J is TRBJ2-2; 8 bases fit TRBD2. Looked up from germline, CDR1 is SGHVS and CDR2 is FQNEAQ. J was trimmed by 1 base and V by 2 bases; bases with no gene match: 0. The CDR3 extends over 15 amino acids. The CDR3 bases are TGTGCCAGCAGCTTAAGCGGGGGGAACACCGGGGAGCTGTTTTTT. Protein: CASSLSGGNTGELFF.

The J gene is TRBJ2-1, the V gene TRBV7-9; the match to TRBD1 covers 8 bases. Trimming at V came to 5 bases and at J to 6 bases, leaving 9 bases not matched to a gene. This CDR3 has 15 residues. CDR1 and CDR2 (germline): SEHNR, FQNEAQ (reference sequence). The CDR3 DNA sequence: TGTGCCAGCAGCCCTGAGGACAGGGCCGTCAATGAGCAGTTCTTC. Its translation is CASSPEDRAVNEQFF.

J is TRBJ1-2 and V is TRBV25-1, with unresolved D. The V and J ends lost 3 bases and 6 bases respectively, with 11 bases between them. The germline gives CDR1 MGHDK, CDR2 SYGVNS. The CDR3 has 13 residues. This chain's CDR3 is CASSDNWKNGYTF. The CDR3 DNA reads as TGTGCCAGCAGTGACAATTGGAAAAATGGCTACACCTTC.

This clonotype came up many times. The rearrangement links TRBV14 to TRBJ1-1; D might be TRBD1 (6 bases). This CDR3 has 13 residues. From germline, CDR1 is SGHDN and CDR2 FVKESK. The V gene lost 4 bases and the J gene lost 10 bases, with 16 bases spanning the gap. Written as DNA, the CDR3 is TGTGCCAGCAGCCCGAGAGGGACACCTGGAGCTTTCTTT. It codes for CASSPRGTPGAFF. The whole variable domain, remainder taken from reference TRBV14 and TRBJ1-1, is EAGVTQFPSHSVIEKGQTVTLRCDPISGHDNLYWYRRVMGKEIKFLLHFVKESKQDESGMPNNRFLAERTGGTYSTLKVQPAELEDSGVYFCASSPRGTPGAFFGQGTRLTVV.

This clonotype was observed a handful of times. The rearrangement links TRBV5-1 to TRBJ1-1, with 7 bases matching TRBD1. In germline, CDR1 is SGHRS, CDR2 YFSETQ. The junction had 5 bases not matched to a gene; V was cut back by 2 bases and J by 1 base. The CDR3 loop spans 15 amino acids. The CDR3 region is CASSFTGAENTEAFF. In DNA, the CDR3 is TGCGCCAGCAGCTTCACAGGGGCAGAGAACACTGAAGCTTTCTTT.

The chain recombines TRBV7-9 with TRBJ2-1; D may match TRBD1 or TRBD2 (5 bases each). Germline CDR1 and CDR2: SEHNR and FQNEAQ (reference sequence). This CDR3 is built from 16 residues. V lost 7 bases and J lost 2, with 18 bases in between. The CDR3 sequence: CASTLSNGGPYNEQFF. The CDR3 DNA reads TGTGCCAGCACCCTATCGAATGGGGGACCCTACAATGAGCAGTTCTTC.

As concerns this clonotype: The germline gene is not matched at one end of the junction; a read error may be the cause. The rearrangement uses TRBV7-9 and TRBJ1-1; D call uncertain. This CDR3 is built from 12 residues. Germline V gene lookup returns CDR1 SEHNR and CDR2 FQNEAQ (reference sequence). CDR3 nucleotides: TGTGCCGGCAGCTTAGGGCAGGCTCGAGCTTTCTTT. The encoded protein is CAGSLGQARAFF.

This clonotype was detected a few times. This rearrangement joins TRBV7-2 to TRBJ1-1; 7 bases align to TRBD1. This CDR3 is 13 amino acids long. Germline CDR1 and CDR2: SGHTA and FQGNSA. Trimming cost V 7 bases and J 4 bases; bases outside gene matches: 6. The CDR3 sequence is CASTPDRLTEAFF. As DNA, the CDR3 is TGTGCCAGCACCCCGGACAGGCTCACTGAAGCTTTCTTT.

Only a few counts were recorded for this clonotype. The chain recombines TRBV15 with TRBJ1-5; 10 bases agree with TRBD1. CDR1 LNHNV and CDR2 YYDKDF come from the germline V gene (reference sequence). V was pared by 5 bases and J by 3 bases, with 7 bases of the junction left unmatched. This CDR3 has 16 amino acids. The CDR3 reads CATSPRTGGFNQPQHF. The CDR3, as DNA: TGTGCCACCAGCCCCCGGACAGGGGGGTTCAATCAGCCCCAGCATTTT.

The gene calls are TRBV27 and TRBJ2-3; the match to TRBD1 covers 8 bases. This CDR3 region has 16 residues. Germline values: CDR1 MNHEY, CDR2 SMNVEV (reference sequence). Trimming cost V 1 base and J 5 bases; bases outside gene matches: 8. The CDR3 spells CASSLYQGASEDTQYF. The CDR3 coding sequence is TGTGCCAGCAGTTTATACCAGGGGGCGTCCGAAGATACGCAGTATTTT.